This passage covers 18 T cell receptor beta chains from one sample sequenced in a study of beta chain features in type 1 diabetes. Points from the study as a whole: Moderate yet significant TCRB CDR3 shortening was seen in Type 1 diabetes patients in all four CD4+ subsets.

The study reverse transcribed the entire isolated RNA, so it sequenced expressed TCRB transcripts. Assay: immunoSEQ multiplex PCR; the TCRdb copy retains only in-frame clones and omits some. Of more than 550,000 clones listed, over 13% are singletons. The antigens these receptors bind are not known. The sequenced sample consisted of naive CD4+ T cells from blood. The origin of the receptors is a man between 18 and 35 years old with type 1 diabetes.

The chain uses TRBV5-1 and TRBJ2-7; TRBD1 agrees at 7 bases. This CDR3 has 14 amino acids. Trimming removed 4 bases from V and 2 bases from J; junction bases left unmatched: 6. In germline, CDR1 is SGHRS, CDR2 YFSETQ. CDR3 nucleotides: TGCGCCAGCAGCAAGGGACAGCAGACCTACGAGCAGTACTTC. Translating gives CASSKGQQTYEQYF.

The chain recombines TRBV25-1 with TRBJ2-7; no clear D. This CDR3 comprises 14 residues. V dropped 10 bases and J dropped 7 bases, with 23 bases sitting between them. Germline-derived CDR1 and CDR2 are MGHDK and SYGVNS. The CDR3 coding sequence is TGTGCCACCCGAGCTTTCGGCACGGCGGAGGAGCAGTACTTC. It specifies CATRAFGTAEEQYF.

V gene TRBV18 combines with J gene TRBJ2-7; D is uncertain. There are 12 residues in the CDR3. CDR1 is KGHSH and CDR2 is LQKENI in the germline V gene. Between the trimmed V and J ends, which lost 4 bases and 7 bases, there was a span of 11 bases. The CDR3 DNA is TGTGCCAGCTCACGAGAAGGACCTGAGCAGTACTTC. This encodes CASSREGPEQYF.

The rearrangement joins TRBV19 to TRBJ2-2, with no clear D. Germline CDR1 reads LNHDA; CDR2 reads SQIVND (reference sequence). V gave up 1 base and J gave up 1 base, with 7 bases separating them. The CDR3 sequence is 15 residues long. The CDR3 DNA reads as TGTGCCAGTAGTATAGGTGAAGTGAACACCGGGGAGCTGTTTTTT. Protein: CASSIGEVNTGELFF.

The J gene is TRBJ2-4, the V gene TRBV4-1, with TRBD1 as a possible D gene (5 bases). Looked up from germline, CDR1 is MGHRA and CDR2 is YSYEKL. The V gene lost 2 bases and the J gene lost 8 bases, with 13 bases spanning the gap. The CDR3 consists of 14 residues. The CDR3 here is CASSQIGVGDIQYF. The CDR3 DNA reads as TGCGCCAGCAGCCAAATAGGGGTTGGAGACATTCAGTACTTC.

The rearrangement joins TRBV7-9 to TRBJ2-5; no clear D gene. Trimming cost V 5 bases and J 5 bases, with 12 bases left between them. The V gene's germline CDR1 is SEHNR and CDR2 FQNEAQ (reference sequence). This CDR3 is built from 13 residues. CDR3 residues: CASSRGVGETQYF. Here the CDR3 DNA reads TGTGCCAGCAGCAGAGGAGTCGGGGAGACCCAGTACTTC.

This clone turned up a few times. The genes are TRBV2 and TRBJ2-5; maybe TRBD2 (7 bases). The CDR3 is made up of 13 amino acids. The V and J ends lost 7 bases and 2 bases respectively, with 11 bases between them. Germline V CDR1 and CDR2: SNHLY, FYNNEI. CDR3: CASKGDYQETQYF. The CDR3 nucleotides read TGTGCCAGCAAGGGGGACTATCAAGAGACCCAGTACTTC.

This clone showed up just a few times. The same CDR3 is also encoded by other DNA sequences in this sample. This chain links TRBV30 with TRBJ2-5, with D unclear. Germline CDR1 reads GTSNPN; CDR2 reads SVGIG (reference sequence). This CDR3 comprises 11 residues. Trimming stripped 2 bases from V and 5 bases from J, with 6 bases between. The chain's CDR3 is CAWSIGETQYF. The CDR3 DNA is TGTGCCTGGAGTATCGGCGAGACCCAGTACTTC. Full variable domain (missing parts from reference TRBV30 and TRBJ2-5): SQTIHQWPATLVQPVGSPLSLECTVEGTSNPNLYWYRQAAGRGLQLLFYSVGIGQISSEVPQNLSASRPQDRQFILSSKKLLLSDSGFYLCAWSIGETQYFGPGTRLLVL.

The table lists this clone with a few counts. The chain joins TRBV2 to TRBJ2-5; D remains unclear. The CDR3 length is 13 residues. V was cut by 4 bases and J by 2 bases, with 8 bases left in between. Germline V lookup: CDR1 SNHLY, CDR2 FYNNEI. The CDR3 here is CASSGSGQETQYF. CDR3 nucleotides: TGTGCCAGCAGTGGAAGTGGACAAGAGACCCAGTACTTC. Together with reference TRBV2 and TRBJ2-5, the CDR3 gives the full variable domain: EPEVTQTPSHQVTQMGQEVILRCVPISNHLYFYWYRQILGQKVEFLVSFYNNEISEKSEIFDDQFSVERPDGSNFTLKIRSTKLEDSAMYFCASSGSGQETQYFGPGTRLLVL.

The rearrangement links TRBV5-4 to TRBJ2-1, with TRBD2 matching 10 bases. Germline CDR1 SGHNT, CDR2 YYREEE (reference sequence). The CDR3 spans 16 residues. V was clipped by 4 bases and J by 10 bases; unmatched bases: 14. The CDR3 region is CASSGIAGGPLGEQFF. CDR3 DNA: TGTGCCAGCAGCGGGATAGCGGGAGGCCCCCTCGGGGAGCAGTTCTTC.

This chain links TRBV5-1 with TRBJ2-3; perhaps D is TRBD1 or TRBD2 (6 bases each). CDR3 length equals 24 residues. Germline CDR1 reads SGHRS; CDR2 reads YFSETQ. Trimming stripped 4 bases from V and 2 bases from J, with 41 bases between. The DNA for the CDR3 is TGCGCCAGCAGCGTATCCCCGGGCCGAGGGGGGATACACGCTGGAAGACAATACACAGATACGCAGTATTTT. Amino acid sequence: CASSVSPGRGGIHAGRQYTDTQYF. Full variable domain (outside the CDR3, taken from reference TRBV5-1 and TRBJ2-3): KAGVTQTPRYLIKTRGQQVTLSCSPISGHRSVSWYQQTPGQGLQFLFEYFSETQRNKGNFPGRFSGRQFSNSRSEMNVSTLELGDSALYLCASSVSPGRGGIHAGRQYTDTQYFGPGTRLTVL.

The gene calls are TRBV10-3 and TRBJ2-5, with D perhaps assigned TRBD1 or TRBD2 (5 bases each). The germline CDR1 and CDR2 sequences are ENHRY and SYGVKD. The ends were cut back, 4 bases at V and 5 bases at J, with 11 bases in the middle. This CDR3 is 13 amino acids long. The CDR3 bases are TGTGCCATCAGTGCCGACTGGGGGGAGACCCAGTACTTC. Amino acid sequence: CAISADWGETQYF.

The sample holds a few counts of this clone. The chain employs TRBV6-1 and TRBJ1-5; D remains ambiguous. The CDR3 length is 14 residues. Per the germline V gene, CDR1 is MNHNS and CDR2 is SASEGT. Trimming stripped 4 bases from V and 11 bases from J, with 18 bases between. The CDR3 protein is CASSGGSWRRAQHF. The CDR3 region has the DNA TGTGCCAGCAGTGGTGGAAGTTGGCGACGGGCCCAGCATTTT.

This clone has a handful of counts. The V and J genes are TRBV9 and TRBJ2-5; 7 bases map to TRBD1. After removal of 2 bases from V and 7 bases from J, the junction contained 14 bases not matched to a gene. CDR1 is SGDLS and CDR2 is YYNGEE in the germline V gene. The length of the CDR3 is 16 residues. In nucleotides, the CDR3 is TGTGCCAGCAGCGTTAATGTAGACAGGGCCCGAGCGACCCAGTACTTC. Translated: CASSVNVDRARATQYF. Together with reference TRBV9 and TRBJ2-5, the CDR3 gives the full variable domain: DSGVTQTPKHLITATGQRVTLRCSPRSGDLSVYWYQQSLDQGLQFLIQYYNGEERAKGNILERFSAQQFPDLHSELNLSSLELGDSALYFCASSVNVDRARATQYFGPGTRLLVL.

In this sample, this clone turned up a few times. CDR3 coding DNA: TGTGCCAGCAGCGCCCGGGACAGGGTGGAGACCCAGTACTTC. Translation: CASSARDRVETQYF. This chain connects TRBV7-2 to TRBJ2-5, with TRBD1 matching 9 bases. V dropped 5 bases and J dropped 5; count of bases not matched to a gene: 6. The CDR3 contains 14 residues. Germline CDR1 is SGHTA and CDR2 is FQGNSA.

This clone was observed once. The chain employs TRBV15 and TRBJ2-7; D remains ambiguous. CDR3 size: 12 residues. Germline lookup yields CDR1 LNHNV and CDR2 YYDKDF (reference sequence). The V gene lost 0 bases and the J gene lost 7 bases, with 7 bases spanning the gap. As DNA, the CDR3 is TGTGCCACCAGCAGAGAAGGTGCTGAGCAGTACTTC. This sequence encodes CATSREGAEQYF.

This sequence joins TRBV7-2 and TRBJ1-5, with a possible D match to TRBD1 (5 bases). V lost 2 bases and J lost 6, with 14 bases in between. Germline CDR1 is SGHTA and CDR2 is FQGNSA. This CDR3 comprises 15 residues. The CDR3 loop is CASSLQGGQGQPQHF. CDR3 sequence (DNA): TGTGCCAGCAGCTTACAGGGAGGGCAGGGTCAGCCCCAGCATTTT.

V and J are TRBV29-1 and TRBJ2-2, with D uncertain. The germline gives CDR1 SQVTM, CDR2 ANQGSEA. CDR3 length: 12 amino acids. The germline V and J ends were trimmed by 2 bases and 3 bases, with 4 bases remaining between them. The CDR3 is CSVEMDTGELFF. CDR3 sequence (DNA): TGCAGCGTTGAAATGGACACCGGGGAGCTGTTTTTT.